Listed here are 7 T cell receptor beta chains from one sample, sequenced in a study of T cells expressing NK-cell markers. With the 5' RACE reads reprocessed, TCRdb shows one record per CDR3 protein and no DNA. In total, the table holds roughly 420,000 distinct CDR3 sequences. The sequenced sample consisted of blood T cells: a sorted CD56 or NKG2C T cell subset, CD4+ or CD8+ T cells, or bulk PBMC T cells (not recorded which). The receptors shown here come from a woman between 18 and 70 years old in good health.

The chain couples TRBV7-2 to TRBJ1-5; TCRdb outputs TRBD1, but without DNA this stays unchecked. Germline CDR1 SGHTA, CDR2 FQGNSA. CDR3 length: 17 residues. CDR3 sequence reads: CASSPRGQGTSNQPQHF.

This rearrangement joins TRBV4-1 to TRBJ2-5; TCRdb's assignment of TRBD1 cannot be checked, as there is no DNA. CDR1 and CDR2 from the germline V gene are MGHRA and YSYEKL. The CDR3 is 15 residues long. The CDR3 is CASSQVGGEQETQYF.

The rearrangement joins TRBV6-1 to TRBJ2-5. Germline-derived CDR1 and CDR2 are MNHNS and SASEGT. The CDR3 runs 17 residues. The chain's CDR3 is CASSEAPRITRWETQYF.

The chain joins TRBV12-3 or TRBV12-4 to TRBJ2-4; the D call of TRBD1 rests on TCRdb alone, since no DNA is present to check it. CDR3 size: 15 residues. The CDR3 here is CASSLRVTEKNIQYF.

The V call is TRBV12-3 or TRBV12-4, the J call TRBJ1-1; the D gene TCRdb calls, TRBD1, cannot be checked with no DNA. The CDR3 contains 14 residues. CDR3 in amino acids: CASSLSRVGFEAFF.

This chain links TRBV12-3 or TRBV12-4 with TRBJ2-7; TCRdb calls TRBD1, which cannot be checked without DNA. CDR3 length: 18 amino acids. The CDR3 loop is CASSPSGLGQPESYEQYF.

This sequence joins TRBV20-1 and TRBJ2-3; absent DNA, TCRdb's TRBD1 call cannot be checked. The germline gives CDR1 DFQATT, CDR2 SNEGSKA (reference sequence). There are 14 residues in the CDR3. The CDR3 region is CSARLPGGTDTQYF.